This T cell receptor (beta chain) was obtained from a study of T cells in Graves' hyperthyroidism and ophthalmopathy. Study-level findings and limits: Ophthalmopathy was identified by the model a median 6.5 months ahead of onset. Ophthalmopathy could be told apart from stable hyperthyroidism with a 13 V-J model.

RNA transcripts provided the source from which TCR beta CDR3 regions were amplified. First-round RT-PCR of the TCR CDR3 relied on the HTBI primer set. TCRdb fed the multiplex PCR reads into MiXCR, producing one record per CDR3 protein. The table shows a few hundred thousand distinct CDR3 sequences, with roughly 16% occurring only once. This clonotype was seen more than once but under ten times. As yet, its antigen is unknown. J was trimmed by 6 bases and V by 1 base; bases with no gene match: 8. There are 15 residues in the CDR3. Germline V gene lookup returns CDR1 SQVTM and CDR2 ANQGSEA. The chain uses TRBV29-1 and TRBJ2-1; 8 bases are a match to TRBD2. Sequencing input: blood. This receptor was identified in a woman between 40 and 55 years old with Graves' ophthalmopathy. CDR3 in amino acids: CSVEGVSGIFNEQFF. The CDR3 DNA reads as TGCAGCGTTGAAGGTGTTAGCGGGATCTTCAATGAGCAGTTCTTC.